This TCR beta chain emerged from a study of cytomegalovirus exposure and HLA in healthy donors. General observations from the study: There were some V segments, including TRBV6-2 and TRBV6-3, excluded as indistinguishable. HLA alleles showed associations with around 15,000 TCR beta sequences in a later analysis, at a 0.05 false discovery rate. Presence/absence analyses assumed roughly uniform sequencing depth across donors. Fewer N-insertions than the roughly 630-donor mean were reportedly shown by an Asian-associated ancestry cluster in a later analysis.

PCR primers comprised 60 Vbeta and 13 Jbeta primers. The repertoire was sequenced with immunoSEQ multiplex PCR; TCRdb's copy has only in-frame clones and lacks some. The sample has about 140,000 clones; approximately 73% are singletons. CDR3 size: 15 residues. V dropped 0 bases and J dropped 14; count of bases not matched to a gene: 14. Germline CDR1 reads SGHNT; CDR2 reads YYREEE (reference sequence). Note on this clone: What it binds is not known.

The chain is built from TRBV5-4 and TRBJ2-3; 8 bases map to TRBD2. Sequenced sample: PBMCs. This receptor was obtained from a man aged 30-40 years in good health and CMV-seropositive. Here the CDR3 reads CASSLGWGTRGTLYF. CDR3 in DNA: TGTGCCAGCAGCTTGGGCTGGGGGACTAGAGGCACGTTGTATTTT.